Shown below are 21 T cell receptor beta chains from a single sample sequenced in a study of metastatic and nonmetastatic thyroid tumors. Before thyroid surgery, none of the patients had received any treatment. Through MiXCR, TCRdb re-clonotyped the PCR reads. The data contain 30,000 to 35,000 clones, over 20% of them singletons. The sample was tumor tissue. These receptors originate from a male donor with papillary thyroid cancer or a benign thyroid nodule (not recorded which). Some clones in this sample may be carry-over from other donors' samples.

This clone has more than one count but fewer than ten. This rearrangement joins TRBV27 to TRBJ2-7, with no clear D. The length of the CDR3 is 15 residues. Germline V lookup: CDR1 MNHEY, CDR2 SMNVEV (reference sequence). V lost 1 base, J lost 5 bases, and 15 bases lay in between. The DNA for the CDR3 is TGTGCCAGCAGTTTATTTGCTCTGGATCTTAACGAGCAGTACTTC. This translates into CASSLFALDLNEQYF.

There are many counts of this clone. The genes are TRBV29-1 and TRBJ2-7; 9 bases agree with TRBD2. Germline V gives CDR1 SQVTM, CDR2 ANQGSEA. V gave up 4 bases and J gave up 2 bases; unmatched junction bases: 6. The length of the CDR3 is 14 residues. CDR3 loop: CSVGGSSGTYEQYF. The CDR3 DNA sequence: TGCAGCGTTGGAGGATCTAGCGGGACCTACGAGCAGTACTTC.

This clone was observed a handful of times. This sequence joins TRBV29-1 and TRBJ1-2; 7 bases agree with TRBD1. CDR3 length: 13 residues. CDR1 is SQVTM, CDR2 ANQGSEA, per germline. The J segment lost 6 bases and the V segment lost 7 bases, leaving 11 bases of the junction unmatched. CDR3 DNA: TGCAGCGACTCGACAGGGTCCAACCATGGCTACACCTTC. This sequence encodes CSDSTGSNHGYTF. Based on the CDR3 plus reference TRBV29-1 and TRBJ1-2, the full variable domain is SAVISQKPSRDICQRGTSLTIQCQVDSQVTMMFWYRQQPGQSLTLIATANQGSEATYESGFVIDKFPISRPNLTFSTLTVSNMSPEDSSIYLCSDSTGSNHGYTFGSGTRLTVV.

In its sample, this clone was seen a few times. A much larger clone is a single base away; this may be a read error. The CDR3 nucleotides are TGTGCCAGCAGTGGGGTGGGGGAGCTGTTTTTT. Amino acid sequence: CASSGVGELFF. This chain joins TRBV2 and TRBJ2-2; D is unresolved. Germline V lookup: CDR1 SNHLY, CDR2 FYNNEI. This CDR3 is built from 11 residues. V was clipped by 4 bases and J by 8 bases, with 5 bases between them.

This chain links TRBV28 with TRBJ1-1; D might be TRBD1 (5 bases). The CDR3 sequence is 15 residues long. Trimming removed 6 bases at V and 0 bases at J, with 14 bases between. Germline values: CDR1 MDHEN, CDR2 SYDVKM. The CDR3 DNA reads TGTGCCAGCAGGGGCAGGGACGGATTGAACACTGAAGCTTTCTTT. Translation: CASRGRDGLNTEAFF.

Only a few counts were recorded for this clone. The V gene is TRBV10-3, the J gene TRBJ1-1, with D tentatively TRBD1 (6 bases). The CDR3 extends over 13 amino acids. Germline V gives CDR1 ENHRY, CDR2 SYGVKD. Trimming took 3 bases from V and 10 from J, leaving 15 bases between them. The CDR3 nucleotides are TGTGCCATCAGTGATCCCAACAGGGATGGAGCTTTCTTT. This encodes CAISDPNRDGAFF.

There are many counts of this clone. This chain joins TRBV20-1 and TRBJ1-2, with D unclear. The CDR3 length is 12 residues. The germline V gene encodes CDR1 DFQATT and CDR2 SNEGSKA (reference sequence). V shed 3 bases and J shed 4 bases, with 9 bases lying between them. The CDR3 spells CSASFGLYGYTF. Written as DNA, the CDR3 is TGCAGTGCTAGTTTTGGACTCTATGGCTACACCTTC.

Points on this clone: One junction end disagrees with the germline gene, perhaps due to a read error. The V and J genes are TRBV5-1 and TRBJ2-5; D perhaps matches TRBD1 (6 bases). This CDR3 is built from 16 residues. Germline CDR1 is SGHRS and CDR2 is YFSETQ. CDR3 nucleotides: TGCGCCAGCAGCCCAACAACAGGGATAATGGGAGATACCCATTACTTC. It specifies CASSPTTGIMGDTHYF.

This clone was picked up many times. V and J are TRBV19 and TRBJ1-2, with TRBD1 matching over 8 bases. Trimming at V came to 3 bases and at J to 4 bases, leaving 7 bases not matched to a gene. CDR1 is LNHDA, CDR2 SQIVND, per germline (reference sequence). CDR3 length: 15 residues. This chain's CDR3 is CASSIDRGKSYGYTF. CDR3 DNA sequence: TGTGCCAGTAGTATCGACAGGGGAAAGAGCTATGGCTACACCTTC.

V gene TRBV7-9 combines with J gene TRBJ1-6, with a tentative D call TRBD1 (5 bases). CDR1 is SEHNR, CDR2 FQNEAQ, per germline (reference sequence). The CDR3 covers 15 residues. The V end lost 6 bases, the J end lost 13 bases, and 22 bases lay between the germline ends. CDR3 protein: CASRKTGYTPAPLHF. The CDR3 DNA is TGTGCCAGCAGGAAAACAGGTTACACACCGGCCCCCCTCCACTTT.

This clone was recorded many times. V is TRBV2 and J is TRBJ1-6; unclear D gene. From germline, CDR1 is SNHLY and CDR2 FYNNEI. The CDR3 contains 12 residues. Trimming stripped 7 bases from V and 10 bases from J, with 11 bases between. Written as DNA, the CDR3 is TGTGCCAGCAATCTCTGGGAGTCACCCCTCCACTTT. Amino acids: CASNLWESPLHF.

V is TRBV10-1 and J is TRBJ2-1, with D possibly TRBD2 on 5 matching bases. V was pared by 4 bases and J by 9 bases, with 13 bases between. The CDR3 totals 13 residues. The germline V gene encodes CDR1 WNHNN and CDR2 SYGVQD (reference sequence). The CDR3: CASSVIAGSEQFF. The CDR3 nucleotides are TGCGCCAGCAGTGTTATTGCGGGTAGTGAGCAGTTCTTC.

Only a few counts were recorded for this clone. This sequence joins TRBV20-1 and TRBJ1-1; TRBD1 matches at 10 bases. The V gene end was trimmed by 7 bases and the J gene end by 10 bases; junction bases not matched to a gene: 0. Germline V gene data show CDR1 as DFQATT and CDR2 as SNEGSKA (reference sequence). The CDR3 sequence is 9 residues long. The CDR3 DNA reads TGCAGTGGGGACAGGGGAGCTTTCTTT. Translating gives CSGDRGAFF.

The chain recombines TRBV28 with TRBJ1-1; D gene unclear. The length of the CDR3 is 15 residues. The V end lost 6 bases, the J end lost 0 bases, and 14 bases lay between the germline ends. From germline, CDR1 is MDHEN and CDR2 SYDVKM. CDR3 bases: TGTGCCAGCAGACGACTCCCCCTGATGAACACTGAAGCTTTCTTT. Residues: CASRRLPLMNTEAFF. The variable domain in full, completed from reference TRBV28 and TRBJ1-1, reads DVKVTQSSRYLVKRTGEKVFLECVQDMDHENMFWYRQDPGLGLRLIYFSYDVKMKEKGDIPEGYSVSREKKERFSLILESASTNQTSMYLCASRRLPLMNTEAFFGQGTRLTVV.

Ten or more counts support this clone. This chain uses TRBV20-1 with TRBJ2-2, with 15 bases aligning to TRBD2. The germline CDR1 and CDR2 sequences are DFQATT and SNEGSKA (reference sequence). The CDR3 covers 18 residues. The ends lost 2 bases at V and 4 bases at J; junction bases unmatched: 8. As DNA, the CDR3 is TGCAGTGCTAGAATGGGACTGGGACTAGCGGGAGGCACCGGGGAGCTGTTTTTT. Protein: CSARMGLGLAGGTGELFF.

The chain joins TRBV6-1 to TRBJ2-6; the match to TRBD1 covers 8 bases. This CDR3 contains 15 residues. J gave up 2 bases and V 8 bases, and 5 bases lay outside the gene matches. The germline CDR1 and CDR2 sequences are MNHNS and SASEGT. CDR3 coding DNA: TGTGCCAGCCTGGACAGGGATACTGGGGCCAACGTCCTGACTTTC. The encoded protein is CASLDRDTGANVLTF.

This clone was counted ten times or more. This chain links TRBV7-9 with TRBJ1-3; the match to TRBD1 covers 8 bases. Germline CDR1 and CDR2: SEHNR and FQNEAQ (reference sequence). The CDR3 is 17 residues long. After removal of 5 bases from V and 3 bases from J, the junction contained 12 bases not matched to a gene. In DNA form, the CDR3 reads TGTGCCAGCAGCCCCGGGACAGGCGATTATTTTGGAAACACCATATATTTT. Amino acids: CASSPGTGDYFGNTIYF.

This clone was observed at least ten times. The rearrangement uses TRBV2 and TRBJ2-3, with TRBD2 identical over 11 bases. Trimming removed 10 bases from V and 4 bases from J; junction bases left unmatched: 7. Germline V gene lookup returns CDR1 SNHLY and CDR2 FYNNEI. This CDR3 is 14 amino acids long. The DNA of the CDR3 is TGTGCCACAGGGACTAGCGGTTTTTCAGATACGCAGTATTTT. Residues: CATGTSGFSDTQYF.

In its sample, this clone was seen once. The chain combines TRBV7-2 with TRBJ2-7; D call uncertain. Deletions cut 1 base from V and 4 bases from J, with 8 bases between. The germline CDR1 and CDR2 sequences are SGHTA and FQGNSA. The CDR3 has 13 residues. CDR3 amino acids: CASSLGTVYEQYF. CDR3 nucleotides: TGTGCCAGCAGCTTAGGGACCGTATACGAGCAGTACTTC.

In this sample, this clone turned up many times. V gene TRBV20-1 combines with J gene TRBJ2-1, with TRBD2 matching 8 bases. From germline, CDR1 is DFQATT and CDR2 SNEGSKA (reference sequence). This CDR3 spans 13 amino acids. Trimming at V came to 6 bases and at J to 3 bases, leaving 4 bases not matched to a gene. CDR3 bases: TGCAGTGCCCAGGCGGGAGGCTACAATGAGCAGTTCTTC. Protein sequence: CSAQAGGYNEQFF.

This clone has at least ten counts. The genes are TRBV5-6 and TRBJ2-3; 7 nucleotides agree with TRBD1. V shed 1 base and J 2 bases; nucleotides not matched to a gene: 10. The CDR3 extends over 17 amino acids. Germline lookup yields CDR1 SGHDT and CDR2 YYEEEE. The CDR3 DNA reads TGTGCCAGCAGCTTGAAGGGCGGACAGGCCCCCACAGATACGCAGTATTTT. As protein: CASSLKGGQAPTDTQYF.